The present T cell receptor beta chain was sequenced within a study of cytomegalovirus exposure and HLA in healthy donors (dated by TCRdb to between 2016 and 2019). A note on the overall study: The roughly 650 repertoires of the first cohort and the 95 to 150 validation repertoires were produced on the same platform, according to a later analysis. The study aimed to test whether signatures of past pathogen exposure could be identified by cataloging public T cell receptors. In addition to the first cohort of 650 to 800 subjects, a separate validation cohort of approximately 110 different subjects was used. High-throughput TCR immunosequencing, statistical association of individual TCRs with disease status, and machine learning were combined to predict cytomegalovirus infection status. Beyond this particular receptor, the publication reports: A few of the identified cytomegalovirus-associated TCR beta chains were confirmed in vitro to be specific for cytomegalovirus antigens. The validation cohort had no HLA typing available for a later analysis, so co-occurrence within that cohort was assessed over all 120 or so repertoires. Most TCR sequences were observed very rarely across donors, whereas some public TCRs were present in many individuals. Of the cluster scores, approximately 95% were above 0 in a later analysis, which found that TCRs clustered in the first cohort also tended to co-occur in the approximately 130 validation repertoires. The classifier was reported to diagnose cytomegalovirus status with high specificity and sensitivity in both the original cohort and the validation cohort. According to the authors, the approach could potentially be generalized to other disease states and immunological phenotypes. The study listed approximately 150 TCR beta chains as associated with cytomegalovirus.

The donors were included in the validation cohort of approximately 130 subjects, a group kept apart from the roughly 670-subject first cohort. As to this clone: Its target antigen remains unknown. Per-base qualities were not stored, and no clone one base away is much larger.

The library was obtained by the immunoSEQ multiplex PCR assay. On the authors' methods: To diagnose cytomegalovirus status from the catalog of TCR beta chain sequences, a statistical classification framework was built. As stored in TCRdb, this immuneACCESS dataset retains in-frame rearrangements with V and J assigned. A fraction of the clones does not appear; measured against another copy, unresolved V genes explain less than half of the discrepancy, and the remainder lacks a known reason. From that table come the V and J calls and clone size; the DNA was used to work out D and trimming. The sample table shows some 130,000 clones, and approximately 84% are seen once. Roughly 27% of the sample is taken by the ten largest. CDR1 and CDR2, looked up from the germline V gene, are SGHAT and FQNNGV. Reading from cysteine to phenylalanine, the CDR3 counts 15 amino acids. Only CDR3 DNA remains: 45 bases, in frame from the first base. V is cut by 6 bases and J by 14 bases, and the space between the germline ends is 28 bases.

The sequence came from a man aged 25-40 years in good health and CMV-seropositive. The chain couples TRBV11-2 to TRBJ1-2; matching of 5 bases hints at TRBD1 as the D gene. Sequencing was carried out using PBMCs. The DNA reads as follows: TGTGCCAGCAGTCCCCCGAGGGCAGTTCCTATCGGGGGGACCTTC. Its protein reads: CASSPPRAVPIGGTF.